A single sample is the source of the 25 T cell receptor beta chains below, sequenced in a study of T cells after yellow fever vaccination. Via MiXCR, TCRdb re-called the 5' RACE reads, giving one row per CDR3 protein. Among under 70,000 distinct CDR3 sequences listed, approximately 6.5% were seen once. The sequencing here drew on CD8+ T cells sorted from PBMCs, taken on the day of the first yellow fever vaccination. The receptor set was obtained from a man aged 18 to 30 who received the YFV17D yellow fever vaccine.

This clonotype has only a few counts. The V call is TRBV6-1, the J call TRBJ2-1; TRBD2 might be the D (5 bases). Germline CDR1 reads MNHNS; CDR2 reads SASEGT. This CDR3 has 14 residues. V lost 5 bases and J lost 4, with 12 bases in between. DNA of the CDR3: TGTGCCAGCAGTCCCAACGGACTTTACAATGAGCAGTTCTTC. Translation gives CASSPNGLYNEQFF.

CDR3 loop: CASSTAPGQDYKQPQHF. DNA of the CDR3: TGTGCCAGCAGCACCGCGCCGGGACAGGACTACAAACAGCCCCAGCATTTT. The chain links TRBV7-9 to TRBJ1-5; 8 bases are a match to TRBD1. CDR1 is SEHNR, CDR2 FQNEAQ, per germline (reference sequence). The V gene end was trimmed by 5 bases and the J gene end by 7 bases; junction bases not matched to a gene: 16. The CDR3 runs 17 residues.

This clonotype has a count of ten or more. This sequence joins TRBV28 and TRBJ2-4; 8 positions match TRBD1. CDR1 and CDR2 from the germline V gene are MDHEN and SYDVKM. V was clipped by 7 bases and J by 8 bases; unmatched bases: 7. The CDR3 spans 13 residues. The CDR3 is CASTRTGRDIQYF. In DNA, the CDR3 is TGTGCCAGCACACGGACAGGGCGGGACATTCAGTACTTC.

This clonotype was detected ten times or more. CDR3 in DNA: TGTGCCAGCAGCGTACCGACAGATTACCATGGCGTGAACACTGAAGCTTTCTTT. This codes for CASSVPTDYHGVNTEAFF. The chain is built from TRBV5-5 and TRBJ1-1; TRBD1 is a possible D gene (5 bases). Trimming stripped 4 bases from V and 0 bases from J, with 22 bases between. The CDR3 loop spans 18 amino acids. Germline CDR1 is SGHKS and CDR2 is YYEKEE (reference sequence).

In its sample, this clonotype was seen a few times. The CDR3 coding sequence is TGCGCCAGCAGCTTGTACAGCGGTCCAACGCAGTTCTTC. Its translation is CASSLYSGPTQFF. The chain couples TRBV5-1 to TRBJ2-1; D may be TRBD2 (5 bases). The CDR3 is 13 amino acids. V was clipped by 1 base and J by 12 bases, with 14 bases between them. Looked up from germline, CDR1 is SGHRS and CDR2 is YFSETQ.

This clonotype came up many times. The chain combines TRBV12-3 or TRBV12-4 with TRBJ2-3, with D perhaps being TRBD1 or TRBD2 (5 bases each). With 0 bases removed from V and 5 bases from J, the gap between germline ends came to 9 bases. CDR3 size: 14 residues. The CDR3 nucleotides are TGTGCCAGCAGTTTAGCGGGACCTGGAGATACGCAGTATTTT. As protein: CASSLAGPGDTQYF.

At least ten counts were recorded for this clonotype. V usage is TRBV7-9 and J usage is TRBJ1-1; a weak D match, TRBD1 (6 bases). The CDR3 is 15 residues long. The germline V gene encodes CDR1 SEHNR and CDR2 FQNEAQ (reference sequence). V lost 3 bases to trimming and J lost 6 bases, with 17 bases between them. For the CDR3, the DNA is TGTGCCAGCAGCTTTAGGGGGTCGGAGGAGGCTGAAGCTTTCTTT. This translates into CASSFRGSEEAEAFF.

There are many counts of this clonotype. V is TRBV7-9 and J is TRBJ2-3; 8 nucleotides agree with TRBD2. Germline trimming cut 5 bases from V and 2 bases from J; bases unmatched to any gene: 3. The CDR3 runs to 14 residues. The germline CDR1 and CDR2 sequences are SEHNR and FQNEAQ (reference sequence). The CDR3 protein is CASSRRGATDTQYF. CDR3 nucleotides: TGTGCCAGCAGCCGGCGGGGGGCCACAGATACGCAGTATTTT.

The J gene is TRBJ2-1, the V gene TRBV27; TRBD2 aligns across 10 bases. Germline-derived CDR1 and CDR2 are MNHEY and SMNVEV (reference sequence). V was pared by 2 bases and J by 3 bases, with 1 base of the junction left unmatched. CDR3 length: 15 residues. CDR3 DNA sequence: TGTGCCAGCAGTTTAATAGCGGGGGGCTACAATGAGCAGTTCTTC. Its protein product is CASSLIAGGYNEQFF.

V is TRBV4-3 and J is TRBJ1-2, with TRBD1 identical over 8 bases. Germline CDR1 is LGHNA and CDR2 is YSLEER. The CDR3 is made up of 14 amino acids. J lost 6 bases, V lost 1 base, and 4 bases had no gene match. This chain's CDR3 is CASSQASGGDGYTF. The CDR3 coding sequence is TGCGCCAGCAGCCAAGCTTCAGGGGGCGATGGCTACACCTTC.

The table lists this clonotype with many counts. The chain employs TRBV10-3 and TRBJ2-7; D perhaps matches TRBD2 (5 bases). Between the trimmed V and J ends, which lost 11 bases and 4 bases, there was a span of 15 bases. Germline CDR1 is ENHRY and CDR2 is SYGVKD. CDR3 length equals 12 residues. CDR3 region: CAVDSGSYEQYF. The DNA for the CDR3 is TGTGCCGTTGATTCGGGGAGTTACGAGCAGTACTTC.

This chain joins TRBV20-1 and TRBJ1-3; weak D call: TRBD1 (6 bases). Germline-derived CDR1 and CDR2 are DFQATT and SNEGSKA (reference sequence). V dropped 5 bases and J dropped 0 bases, with 14 bases sitting between them. This CDR3 spans 15 amino acids. CDR3 bases: TGCAGTGCTCTCTCGACAGGTATCTCTGGAAACACCATATATTTT. This encodes CSALSTGISGNTIYF.

This clonotype has only a few counts. V and J are TRBV27 and TRBJ2-7; 9 positions match TRBD1. There are 15 residues in the CDR3. Germline CDR1 reads MNHEY; CDR2 reads SMNVEV (reference sequence). The ends lost 5 bases at V and 5 bases at J; junction bases unmatched: 10. The CDR3 region is CASSLTGTGFHEQYV. CDR3 coding DNA: TGTGCCAGCAGTCTCACCGGGACAGGGTTCCACGAGCAGTACGTC.

The chain couples TRBV7-6 to TRBJ1-4, with 8 nucleotides matching TRBD1. Germline values: CDR1 SGHVS, CDR2 FNYEAQ. The CDR3 runs 16 residues. With V trimmed by 1 base and J by 8 bases, 9 bases remained unmatched. The CDR3 loop is CASSLEDRGFHEKLFF. Written as DNA, the CDR3 is TGTGCCAGCAGCTTAGAAGACAGGGGTTTTCACGAAAAACTGTTTTTT.

This clonotype was counted ten times or more. The chain recombines TRBV7-9 with TRBJ2-2; 9 bases fit TRBD2. Trimming at V came to 5 bases and at J to 6 bases, leaving 10 bases not matched to a gene. The CDR3 has 16 amino acids. CDR1 and CDR2 (germline): SEHNR, FQNEAQ (reference sequence). For the CDR3, the DNA is TGTGCCAGCAGCACCCCCAGCGGGGGGCGGGCCGGGGAGCTGTTTTTT. This encodes CASSTPSGGRAGELFF.

Remarks on this clonotype: One end of the junction fails to match germline, which may point to a read error. The V call is TRBV5-1, the J call TRBJ2-2; 9 bases fit TRBD1. The CDR3 sequence is 17 residues long. In germline, CDR1 is SGHRS, CDR2 YFSETQ. The DNA of the CDR3 is TGCGCCAACAGCTCCCCTAGACAGGGGGCGAACACCGGGGAGCTGTTTTTT. Translated, it gives CANSSPRQGANTGELFF.

This clonotype was seen repeatedly, ten times or more. The chain combines TRBV6-5 with TRBJ1-1, with D perhaps TRBD1 (5 bases). The length of the CDR3 is 13 residues. V was clipped by 0 bases and J by 6 bases, with 8 bases between them. Germline assignment: CDR1 MNHEY and CDR2 SVGAGI. Here the CDR3 reads CASSYSWDAEAFF. The DNA for the CDR3 is TGTGCCAGCAGTTACTCGTGGGACGCTGAAGCTTTCTTT.

In this sample, this clonotype turned up a few times. The rearrangement joins TRBV6-5 to TRBJ1-5, with D hard to call. Trimming pared 0 bases from V and 10 bases from J, leaving 10 bases between. Germline V gives CDR1 MNHEY, CDR2 SVGAGI. This CDR3 is built from 13 residues. The CDR3 here is CASSYSTAYPQHF. Written as DNA, the CDR3 is TGTGCCAGCAGTTACTCGACCGCTTATCCCCAGCATTTT.

This clonotype was counted only a few times. The CDR3 region is CASSQGPRGNEQFF. DNA for the CDR3: TGTGCCAGCAGCCAGGGGCCACGGGGGAATGAGCAGTTCTTC. The J gene is TRBJ2-1, the V gene TRBV3-1; TRBD2 is a possible D gene (6 bases). This CDR3 region has 14 residues. The ends were cut back, 3 bases at V and 7 bases at J, with 13 bases in the middle. The germline gives CDR1 LGHDT, CDR2 YNNKEL (reference sequence).

This chain connects TRBV12-3 or TRBV12-4 to TRBJ2-1; D is perhaps TRBD1 (7 bases). With 11 bases removed from V and 8 bases from J, the gap between germline ends came to 13 bases. This CDR3 is 11 amino acids long. The CDR3 DNA reads TGTGCCGCCGGAGGGGGCCATGAGCAGTTCTTC. This codes for CAAGGGHEQFF.

The rearrangement uses TRBV5-1 and TRBJ2-1, with D uncertain. CDR3 length: 14 amino acids. Germline loops: CDR1 SGHRS, CDR2 YFSETQ. Trimming took off 6 bases at V and 8 bases at J, with 18 bases between the two ends. As DNA, the CDR3 is TGCGCCAGCAACCAAGAGACGGCTCTGGATGAGCAGTTCTTC. Residues: CASNQETALDEQFF.

CDR3 protein: CASSFERGGYEQYF. CDR3 DNA: TGTGCCAGCAGCTTCGAGCGGGGGGGTTACGAGCAGTACTTC. This chain connects TRBV11-3 to TRBJ2-7; 10 bases map to TRBD2. The CDR3 has 14 residues. V dropped 3 bases and J dropped 4; count of bases not matched to a gene: 3. Per germline, CDR1 SGHNT and CDR2 YENEEA. Full variable domain (outside the CDR3, taken from reference TRBV11-3 and TRBJ2-7): EAGVVQSPRYKIIEKKQPVAFWCNPISGHNTLYWYLQNLGQGPELLIRYENEEAVDDSQLPKDRFSAERLKGVDSTLKIQPAELGDSAVYLCASSFERGGYEQYFGPGTRLTVT.

This clonotype has at least ten counts. This chain connects TRBV29-1 to TRBJ1-5, with D possibly matching TRBD1 (5 bases). This CDR3 has 15 residues. Germline CDR1 SQVTM, CDR2 ANQGSEA. The V end lost 0 bases, the J end lost 4 bases, and 13 bases lay between the germline ends. The CDR3 coding sequence is TGCAGCGTTGAAGACGGGAGGGGAGGGAATCAGCCCCAGCATTTT. Translating it yields CSVEDGRGGNQPQHF.

The table lists this clonotype with many counts. V gene TRBV14 combines with J gene TRBJ2-1; TRBD2 matches at 10 bases. The CDR3 totals 15 residues. CDR1 and CDR2 from the germline V gene are SGHDN and FVKESK. The V and J ends lost 4 bases and 4 bases, in that order; junction bases with no gene match: 4. The CDR3 loop is CASSPLAGGYNEQFF. The CDR3 DNA reads as TGTGCCAGCAGCCCGTTAGCGGGGGGATACAATGAGCAGTTCTTC.

This clonotype was recorded a few times. This chain connects TRBV9 to TRBJ2-2; unclear D gene. Germline V CDR1 and CDR2: SGDLS, YYNGEE. V was cut by 0 bases and J by 6 bases, with 6 bases left in between. The CDR3 length is 13 residues. The CDR3: CASSVVGSGELFF. The CDR3 DNA reads TGTGCCAGCAGCGTAGTGGGTTCCGGGGAGCTGTTTTTT.